The source of this T cell receptor (beta chain) is a study of T cell responses to AZD1222 COVID-19 vaccine. Study-level points and caveats: The number of AZD1222 recipients seropositive at baseline was only 5 to 7. Donor demographics were predominantly white British with a female majority; clonal diversity may be underestimated.

Method: immunoSEQ multiplex PCR; TCRdb's copy keeps in-frame clones and lacks some. This sample has 150,000 to 200,000 clones, with approximately 94% found just once. A note on this clone: No antigen is known for it.

The TCR was taken from an adult in good health. This material consisted of peripheral blood, taken on day 0 of AZD1222 vaccination.

The CDR3 DNA is TGCGCCAGCAGGTACCTCGGACAGCTAAATTCACCCCTCCACTTT. It specifies CASRYLGQLNSPLHF. The V call is TRBV4-1, the J call TRBJ1-6; a weak D match, TRBD1 (6 bases). This CDR3 comprises 15 residues. V lost 6 bases to trimming and J lost 7 bases, with 16 bases between them. Germline CDR1 is MGHRA and CDR2 is YSYEKL.